The 25 T cell receptor beta chains reported below all come from one sample, sequenced in a study of blood T cell repertoires in COVID-19. The table came from immunoSEQ multiplex PCR; TCRdb's copy has only in-frame clones and leaves some out. The repertoire holds 200,000 to 250,000 clones, more than 75% seen once, with around 7% in the top ten. Sequences were obtained from PBMCs or T cells enriched from blood (not recorded which). The receptors shown here come from a man aged 30 to 45 in a cohort exposed to, infected with or recovered from COVID-19 (not recorded which).

J is TRBJ1-1 and V is TRBV4-1; a weak D match, TRBD1 (5 bases). V was trimmed by 8 bases and J by 5 bases, leaving 12 bases between them. The CDR3 totals 12 residues. Looked up from germline, CDR1 is MGHRA and CDR2 is YSYEKL. CDR3 in DNA: TGCGCCAGCTCCCCAGGGAGGACTGAAGCTTTCTTT. This gives the protein CASSPGRTEAFF.

The J gene is TRBJ2-7, the V gene TRBV2; 8 bases line up with TRBD1. The CDR3 runs 15 residues. The V gene's germline CDR1 is SNHLY and CDR2 FYNNEI. The ends lost 6 bases at V and 0 bases at J; junction bases unmatched: 7. CDR3 loop: CASSEQGDSSYEQYF. The CDR3 nucleotides are TGTGCCAGCAGCGAACAGGGGGACAGCTCCTACGAGCAGTACTTC.

The gene calls are TRBV20-1 and TRBJ1-1; unclear D gene. The CDR3 is 10 residues long. V was trimmed by 5 bases and J by 5 bases, leaving 6 bases between them. Germline V gene data show CDR1 as DFQATT and CDR2 as SNEGSKA (reference sequence). Here the CDR3 reads CSAPVTEAFF. The CDR3 coding sequence is TGCAGTGCTCCAGTAACTGAAGCTTTCTTT.

The rearrangement uses TRBV4-1 and TRBJ2-3, with D maybe TRBD2 (5 bases). This CDR3 spans 13 amino acids. From germline, CDR1 is MGHRA and CDR2 YSYEKL. The V gene lost 4 bases and the J gene lost 2 bases, with 7 bases spanning the gap. The CDR3 sequence is CASSPGSTDTQYF. In DNA form, the CDR3 reads TGCGCCAGCAGCCCGGGGTCCACAGATACGCAGTATTTT.

The rearrangement uses TRBV3-1 (or the pseudogene TRBV3-2) and TRBJ2-7, with D tentatively TRBD2 (5 bases). V dropped 0 bases and J dropped 2 bases, with 14 bases sitting between them. This CDR3 contains 16 residues. CDR1 and CDR2 (germline): LGHDT, YNNKEL (reference sequence). The CDR3 protein is CASSQELEGAAYEQYF. The CDR3, as DNA: TGTGCCAGCAGCCAAGAGTTAGAGGGAGCCGCCTACGAGCAGTACTTC.

The rearrangement links TRBV21-1 to TRBJ2-2; the table's D call TRBD2 went unverified against the DNA. TRBV21-1 constitutes a pseudogene. The length of the CDR3 is 16 residues. The CDR3 DNA reads TGTGCCAGCAGCAAAGTCAGCAGCGACTCCACCGGGGAGCTGTTTTTT. Translated, it gives CASSKVSSDSTGELFF.

The genes are TRBV18 and TRBJ1-2; 8 bases line up with TRBD1. Unmatched junction bases numbered 6, after V lost 4 bases and J lost 2 bases. Germline assignment: CDR1 KGHSH and CDR2 LQKENI. This CDR3 comprises 15 residues. In DNA, the CDR3 is TGTGCCAGCTCACTGGACAGGGAGGTAAACTATGGCTACACCTTC. Residues: CASSLDREVNYGYTF.

The count of this clone is one. The rearrangement joins TRBV27 to TRBJ2-7; 7 nucleotides align to TRBD1. After removal of 4 bases from V and 0 bases from J, the junction contained 6 bases not matched to a gene. This CDR3 is built from 15 residues. From germline, CDR1 is MNHEY and CDR2 SMNVEV (reference sequence). The CDR3 loop is CASSSGQASSYEQYF. The CDR3 DNA is TGTGCCAGCAGTTCCGGACAGGCGAGCTCCTACGAGCAGTACTTC.

The chain joins TRBV5-6 to TRBJ1-4; perhaps TRBD1 as D (6 bases). The germline V gene encodes CDR1 SGHDT and CDR2 YYEEEE. The CDR3 spans 15 residues. V was shortened by 1 base and J by 5 bases, with 12 bases between the two germline ends. In nucleotides, the CDR3 is TGTGCCAGCAGCTTGACGGAAACAGGGAATGAAAAACTGTTTTTT. This translates into CASSLTETGNEKLFF.

The chain couples TRBV25-1 to TRBJ1-3, with 7 positions matching TRBD1. The CDR3 has 17 amino acids. V lost 3 bases to trimming and J lost 0 bases; unmatched junction nucleotides: 8. CDR1 is MGHDK and CDR2 is SYGVNS in the germline V gene. Here the CDR3 DNA reads TGTGCCAGCAGTGATGCCAGGGGGGATTCCTCTGGAAACACCATATATTTT. This gives the protein CASSDARGDSSGNTIYF.

This rearrangement joins TRBV6-1 to TRBJ1-5, with TRBD1 matching 8 bases. This CDR3 has 13 residues. In germline, CDR1 is MNHNS, CDR2 SASEGT. J was trimmed by 13 bases and V by 2 bases; bases with no gene match: 7. The CDR3 DNA reads TGTGCCAGCAGTGAATTGGCGGACAGGGCACAGCATTTT. It yields the protein CASSELADRAQHF.

This chain joins TRBV11-2 and TRBJ2-3, with D tentatively TRBD2 (5 bases). The length of the CDR3 is 17 residues. The germline V gene encodes CDR1 SGHAT and CDR2 FQNNGV. V lost 5 bases to trimming and J lost 2 bases, with 20 bases between them. The CDR3 bases are TGTGCCAGCAGCGACTCTTGGGAGCCGTGGAACACAGATACGCAGTATTTT. Protein: CASSDSWEPWNTDTQYF.

The chain combines TRBV27 with TRBJ1-1; a weak D match, TRBD1 (6 bases). CDR1 MNHEY and CDR2 SMNVEV come from the germline V gene (reference sequence). V gave up 0 bases and J gave up 1 base, with 9 bases separating them. This CDR3 is 15 amino acids long. In DNA form, the CDR3 reads TGTGCCAGCAGTTTATCGCAGGGGACGAACACTGAAGCTTTCTTT. Its translation is CASSLSQGTNTEAFF.

This clone was counted once. The chain recombines TRBV29-1 with TRBJ1-2; D might be TRBD1 (5 bases). The CDR3 is made up of 16 amino acids. The germline V gene encodes CDR1 SQVTM and CDR2 ANQGSEA. V was shortened by 7 bases and J by 7 bases, with 28 bases between the two germline ends. Here the CDR3 DNA reads TGCAGCGCCTCAACCCTTAAAACGGGGGGGATTCGTGGCTACACCTTC. This translates into CSASTLKTGGIRGYTF. Looking up the rest from reference TRBV29-1 and TRBJ1-2 gives the full variable domain: SAVISQKPSRDICQRGTSLTIQCQVDSQVTMMFWYRQQPGQSLTLIATANQGSEATYESGFVIDKFPISRPNLTFSTLTVSNMSPEDSSIYLCSASTLKTGGIRGYTFGSGTRLTVV.

The V call is TRBV5-1, the J call TRBJ2-7, with D hard to call. CDR3 length: 12 residues. CDR1 is SGHRS, CDR2 YFSETQ, per germline. V was cut by 3 bases and J by 5 bases, with 9 bases left in between. In DNA, the CDR3 is TGCGCCAGCAGCTCCTTAGCCGACGAGCAGTACTTC. It translates to CASSSLADEQYF.

V and J are TRBV5-1 and TRBJ1-4; 7 bases are shared with TRBD1. Germline values: CDR1 SGHRS, CDR2 YFSETQ. CDR3 size: 14 residues. V lost 2 bases, J lost 8 bases, and 6 bases stayed unmatched. CDR3 residues: CASSFTGDNEKLFF. The CDR3, as DNA: TGCGCCAGCAGCTTCACAGGGGACAACGAAAAACTGTTTTTT. The full variable domain, with the rest looked up from reference TRBV5-1 and TRBJ1-4, is KAGVTQTPRYLIKTRGQQVTLSCSPISGHRSVSWYQQTPGQGLQFLFEYFSETQRNKGNFPGRFSGRQFSNSRSEMNVSTLELGDSALYLCASSFTGDNEKLFFGSGTQLSVL.

This sequence joins TRBV7-6 and TRBJ1-5; a weak D match, TRBD1 (5 bases). Germline V CDR1 and CDR2: SGHVS, FNYEAQ. The ends were cut back, 2 bases at V and 0 bases at J, with 8 bases in the middle. This CDR3 contains 15 residues. CDR3 protein: CASSLRGYSNQPQHF. CDR3 coding DNA: TGTGCCAGCAGCTTAAGGGGATATAGCAATCAGCCCCAGCATTTT.

The V and J genes are TRBV5-1 and TRBJ1-1; a possible D gene is TRBD1 (6 bases). V lost 0 bases and J lost 1, with 13 bases in between. The V gene's germline CDR1 is SGHRS and CDR2 YFSETQ. CDR3 length equals 16 residues. The CDR3 spells CASSLAGTGRNTEAFF. CDR3 nucleotide sequence: TGCGCCAGCAGCTTGGCCGGAACAGGGCGGAACACTGAAGCTTTCTTT. The full variable domain, in which reference TRBV5-1 and TRBJ1-1 provide the parts outside the CDR3, is KAGVTQTPRYLIKTRGQQVTLSCSPISGHRSVSWYQQTPGQGLQFLFEYFSETQRNKGNFPGRFSGRQFSNSRSEMNVSTLELGDSALYLCASSLAGTGRNTEAFFGQGTRLTVV.

This clone was seen just once. The rearrangement links TRBV2 to TRBJ2-5; D is possibly TRBD1 (5 bases). V lost 3 bases and J lost 5, with 19 bases in between. The CDR3 has 16 amino acids. Germline-derived CDR1 and CDR2 are SNHLY and FYNNEI. CDR3 sequence reads: CASSDESTELGETQYF. The CDR3, as DNA: TGTGCCAGCAGTGATGAGTCGACAGAACTGGGGGAGACCCAGTACTTC.

The chain is built from TRBV27 and TRBJ2-7; D might be TRBD1 (5 bases). V was clipped by 2 bases and J by 6 bases, with 11 bases between them. The CDR3 runs 13 residues. Germline V gives CDR1 MNHEY, CDR2 SMNVEV (reference sequence). DNA of the CDR3: TGTGCCAGCAGTTTAAGTGCCAGGGCCGAGCAGTACTTC. As protein: CASSLSARAEQYF.

This clone was observed once. The chain employs TRBV7-9 and TRBJ2-5, with a weak D call TRBD2 (6 bases). V lost 5 bases and J lost 1, with 11 bases in between. There are 14 residues in the CDR3. Germline lookup yields CDR1 SEHNR and CDR2 FQNEAQ (reference sequence). CDR3 sequence: CASSRGLIQETQYF. CDR3 nucleotide sequence: TGTGCCAGCAGCCGGGGACTGATCCAAGAGACCCAGTACTTC.

V is TRBV4-3 and J is TRBJ2-7; TRBD1 matches 7 bases. Germline CDR1 LGHNA, CDR2 YSLEER. The CDR3 totals 15 residues. V shed 0 bases and J 3 bases; nucleotides not matched to a gene: 5. CDR3 region: CASSQENNRGYEQYF. CDR3 nucleotide sequence: TGCGCCAGCAGCCAAGAAAACAACAGGGGCTACGAGCAGTACTTC.

The CDR3 nucleotides read TGTGCCAGTAGCCCAGGCTCAGGGGGCACTGAAGCTTTCTTT. It is translated as CASSPGSGGTEAFF. V and J are TRBV19 and TRBJ1-1, with 7 positions matching TRBD1. V gave up 6 bases and J gave up 4 bases; unmatched junction bases: 8. Germline assignment: CDR1 LNHDA and CDR2 SQIVND (reference sequence). This CDR3 region has 14 residues.

V gene TRBV19 combines with J gene TRBJ2-2; D gene uncertain. The CDR3 consists of 16 residues. Germline V gene lookup returns CDR1 LNHDA and CDR2 SQIVND (reference sequence). The germline V and J ends were trimmed by 4 bases and 4 bases, with 16 bases remaining between them. The CDR3 here is CASSTPAVLGTGELFF. The CDR3 nucleotides read TGTGCCAGTAGTACGCCCGCGGTTTTGGGCACCGGGGAGCTGTTTTTT.

The CDR3 coding sequence is TGTGCCAGCAGCTTAGCGTACCTAGCGGAGCAGTTCTTC. This gives the protein CASSLAYLAEQFF. The J gene is TRBJ2-1, the V gene TRBV7-6; weak D call: TRBD2 (6 bases). Trimming stripped 0 bases from V and 10 bases from J, with 10 bases between. Germline CDR1 is SGHVS and CDR2 is FNYEAQ. The CDR3 sequence is 13 residues long.